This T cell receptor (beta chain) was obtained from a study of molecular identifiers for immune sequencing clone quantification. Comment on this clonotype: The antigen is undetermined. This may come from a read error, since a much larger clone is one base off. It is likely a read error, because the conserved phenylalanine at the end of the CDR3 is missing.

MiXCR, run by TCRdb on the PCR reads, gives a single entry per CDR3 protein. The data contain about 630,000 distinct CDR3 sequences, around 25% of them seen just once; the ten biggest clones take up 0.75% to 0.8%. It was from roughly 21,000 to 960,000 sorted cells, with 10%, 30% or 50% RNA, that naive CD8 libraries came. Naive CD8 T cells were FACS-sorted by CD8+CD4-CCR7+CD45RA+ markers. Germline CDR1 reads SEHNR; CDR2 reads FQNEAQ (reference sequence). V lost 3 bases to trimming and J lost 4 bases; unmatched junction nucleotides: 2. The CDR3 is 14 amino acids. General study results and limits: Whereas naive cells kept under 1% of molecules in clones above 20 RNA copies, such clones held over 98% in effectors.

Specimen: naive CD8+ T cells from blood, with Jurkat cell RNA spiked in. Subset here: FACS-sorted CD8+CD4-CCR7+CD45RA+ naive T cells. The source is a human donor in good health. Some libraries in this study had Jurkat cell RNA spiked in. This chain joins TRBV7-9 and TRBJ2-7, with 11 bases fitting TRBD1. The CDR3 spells CASSFGDRGYEQYL. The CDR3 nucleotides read TGTGCCAGCAGCTTTGGGGACAGGGGGTACGAGCAGTACCTC.